A single sample is the source of the 14 T cell receptor beta chains below, sequenced in a study of patients and donors after allogeneic stem cell transplantation. TCRdb reanalysed the RT-PCR reads using MiXCR and keeps one entry per CDR3 protein. The profile shows 57,000 or so distinct CDR3 sequences, about an eighth of them singletons. Sequenced sample: blood, either unsorted or a sorted T cell fraction (not recorded which). These receptors were taken from a human donor who was either an allogeneic HSCT recipient or a stem cell or donor lymphocyte infusion donor (not recorded which). It is not recorded whose cells these are; they may come from a transplant donor.

In this sample, this clonotype turned up a few times. The rearrangement uses TRBV12-3 or TRBV12-4 and TRBJ2-5, with no clear D. Trimming cost V 9 bases and J 0 bases, with 11 bases left between them. The CDR3 sequence is 13 residues long. This CDR3 is CASRWQNQETQYF. The CDR3 DNA reads TGTGCCAGTCGGTGGCAGAACCAAGAGACCCAGTACTTC.

V usage is TRBV13 and J usage is TRBJ2-7; unclear D gene. V gave up 7 bases and J gave up 6 bases, with 16 bases separating them. The germline V gene encodes CDR1 PRHDT and CDR2 FYEKMQ (reference sequence). The CDR3 is 13 residues long. CDR3 protein: CASTSDTTSEQYF. In DNA form, the CDR3 reads TGTGCCAGCACCAGCGACACCACTTCCGAGCAGTACTTC. The full variable domain, in which reference TRBV13 and TRBJ2-7 provide the parts outside the CDR3, is AAGVIQSPRHLIKEKRETATLKCYPIPRHDTVYWYQQGPGQDPQFLISFYEKMQSDKGSIPDRFSAQQFSDYHSELNMSSLELGDSALYFCASTSDTTSEQYFGPGTRLTVT.

This clonotype was observed a few times. The genes are TRBV11-2 and TRBJ1-1, with D unclear. V was trimmed by 1 base and J by 4 bases, leaving 7 bases between them. There are 13 residues in the CDR3. In germline, CDR1 is SGHAT, CDR2 FQNNGV. The CDR3 DNA follows: TGTGCCAGCAGCTTAGGCACCTTCACTGAAGCTTTCTTT. This codes for CASSLGTFTEAFF.

The rearrangement joins TRBV20-1 to TRBJ1-4; D is unclear. CDR1 is DFQATT and CDR2 is SNEGSKA in the germline V gene (reference sequence). CDR3 size: 16 residues. Trimming shortened V by 3 bases and J by 6 bases, and 20 bases separated the two germline ends. CDR3 nucleotide sequence: TGCAGTGCTAGGCCCCCTCAGGCGGGTGTACATGAAAAACTGTTTTTT. It codes for CSARPPQAGVHEKLFF.

V gene TRBV5-1 combines with J gene TRBJ1-1, with D unclear. V was shortened by 0 bases and J by 5 bases, with 26 bases between the two germline ends. Germline CDR1 SGHRS, CDR2 YFSETQ. This CDR3 comprises 19 residues. The CDR3 DNA sequence: TGCGCCAGCAGCTTGGCCGAGATACCACCGGGCCCCGGGGAAACTGAAGCTTTCTTT. Residues: CASSLAEIPPGPGETEAFF. The entire variable domain, with the rest obtained from reference TRBV5-1 and TRBJ1-1, is as follows: KAGVTQTPRYLIKTRGQQVTLSCSPISGHRSVSWYQQTPGQGLQFLFEYFSETQRNKGNFPGRFSGRQFSNSRSEMNVSTLELGDSALYLCASSLAEIPPGPGETEAFFGQGTRLTVV.

The chain employs TRBV6-5 and TRBJ2-1; tentatively, D is TRBD2 (7 bases). Trimming cost V 1 base and J 12 bases, with 16 bases left between them. The CDR3 has 14 amino acids. Germline CDR1 reads MNHEY; CDR2 reads SVGAGI. DNA for the CDR3: TGTGCCAGCAGTTACTATAAACAGGGAGGGGTGCAGTTCTTC. Amino acid sequence: CASSYYKQGGVQFF.

The chain carries TRBV6-6 and TRBJ2-7; no clear D gene. Trimming took off 2 bases at V and 2 bases at J, with 7 bases between the two ends. Germline values: CDR1 MNHNY, CDR2 SVGAGI (reference sequence). The CDR3 runs to 13 residues. The CDR3 spells CASSYNSAYEQYF. Here the CDR3 DNA reads TGTGCCAGCAGTTACAACAGCGCCTACGAGCAGTACTTC.

This sequence joins TRBV19 and TRBJ1-2; D is undetermined. There are 15 residues in the CDR3. Trimming stripped 3 bases from V and 5 bases from J, with 16 bases between. Germline CDR1 is LNHDA and CDR2 is SQIVND (reference sequence). The CDR3, as DNA: TGTGCCAGTAGTATCGGGAGAGCCGAATTTTATGGCTACACCTTC. Translating it yields CASSIGRAEFYGYTF.

A word on this clonotype: Possible read error: a much larger clone is one base away. This chain connects TRBV6-6 to TRBJ1-1; the match to TRBD1 covers 8 bases. V trimming: 7 bases; J trimming: 8 bases; junction bases outside the gene matches: 21. From germline, CDR1 is MNHNY and CDR2 SVGAGI (reference sequence). This CDR3 comprises 17 residues. Written as DNA, the CDR3 is TGTGCCAGCACCGCAATTCAGGGGGCGGCGTGGATCGGAGAAGCTTTCTTT. Its protein is CASTAIQGAAWIGEAFF.

CDR3 bases: TGCGCCAGCAGCCTGGGGTTTTATTCGAACACTGAAGCTTTCTTT. This encodes CASSLGFYSNTEAFF. The chain combines TRBV5-1 with TRBJ1-1; D is unclear. The CDR3 sequence is 15 residues long. Germline V gives CDR1 SGHRS, CDR2 YFSETQ. Trimming stripped 4 bases from V and 1 base from J, with 14 bases between.

In this sample, this clonotype turned up a few times. This chain joins TRBV29-1 and TRBJ1-1; 9 bases match TRBD1. Germline V gives CDR1 SQVTM, CDR2 ANQGSEA. The CDR3 totals 14 residues. V was pared by 5 bases and J by 7 bases, with 11 bases of the junction left unmatched. The CDR3 DNA is TGCAGCGTTTCGTCCGGGACAGGGCTAATTGAAGCTTTCTTT. Amino acids: CSVSSGTGLIEAFF.

The chain couples TRBV5-1 to TRBJ2-7; D unresolved. The germline V and J ends were trimmed by 0 bases and 5 bases, with 12 bases remaining between them. This CDR3 has 14 residues. The germline V gene encodes CDR1 SGHRS and CDR2 YFSETQ. DNA for the CDR3: TGCGCCAGCAGCTTGGCCGGCGCCCGGAACGAGCAGTACTTC. It translates to CASSLAGARNEQYF.

This clonotype appeared a few times. The rearrangement links TRBV7-2 to TRBJ2-2, with D perhaps TRBD1 (6 bases). The V gene lost 5 bases and the J gene lost 1 base, with 14 bases spanning the gap. The CDR3 is 16 amino acids. From germline, CDR1 is SGHTA and CDR2 FQGNSA. The CDR3 spells CASSPWDKGNTGELFF. The CDR3 bases are TGTGCCAGCAGCCCGTGGGACAAAGGGAACACCGGGGAGCTGTTTTTT.

There are many counts of this clonotype. The gene calls are TRBV3-1 and TRBJ1-1; D remains ambiguous. CDR1 is LGHDT and CDR2 is YNNKEL in the germline V gene (reference sequence). The CDR3 extends over 14 amino acids. Trimming shortened V by 0 bases and J by 5 bases, and 10 bases separated the two germline ends. The CDR3, as DNA: TGTGCCAGCAGCCAAGATCCGTTGGTTACTGAAGCTTTCTTT. This encodes CASSQDPLVTEAFF. Looking up the rest from reference TRBV3-1 and TRBJ1-1 gives the full variable domain: DTAVSQTPKYLVTQMGNDKSIKCEQNLGHDTMYWYKQDSKKFLKIMFSYNNKELIINETVPNRFSPKSPDKAHLNLHINSLELGDSAVYFCASSQDPLVTEAFFGQGTRLTVV.